The T cell receptor (beta chain) under discussion was sequenced for a study of cytomegalovirus exposure and HLA in healthy donors. General observations from the study: A few of the chains that were CMV-associated were confirmed in vitro to be specific for CMV antigens. Some public TCRs appeared in many individuals, while most sequences were rare.

As regards this clone: Its antigen is still unknown.

From germline, CDR1 is SGDLS and CDR2 YYNGEE. This CDR3 has 15 amino acids. Trimming at V came to 0 bases and at J to 0 bases, leaving 1 base not matched to a gene. The primer mix had 60 Vbeta and 13 Jbeta primers. Some clones are missing from TCRdb's copy, which holds only in-frame ones; the method was immunoSEQ multiplex PCR. The listing records about 51,000 clones. The sample comprised PBMCs. The chain joins TRBV9 to TRBJ2-5; 8 positions agree with TRBD1. This TCR was sampled from a female donor in good health and CMV-seronegative. The CDR3 sequence: CASSVGQGYQETQYF. The CDR3 DNA sequence: TGTGCCAGCAGCGTAGGACAGGGGTACCAAGAGACCCAGTACTTC.